Presented here are 6 T cell receptor beta chains from one specimen sequenced in a study of regulatory T cells in long-lasting Graves disease. Time point meaning: newly diagnosed GD, antithyroid drugs for less than 3 months. With RNA extracted from PBMCs as input, the TCR library was made. Arm-PCR with iRepertoire HTBI primers amplified the CDR3 regions for these TCR beta libraries. One entry per CDR3 protein results from TCRdb running MiXCR on the multiplex PCR reads. The repertoire consists of about 500,000 distinct CDR3 sequences, with about 12% occurring once and the leading ten covering approximately 9.6%. These same records also appear under a second study, on T cells in Graves' hyperthyroidism and ophthalmopathy.

Sequencing used peripheral blood mononuclear cells (PBMCs), obtained at new diagnosis, from a patient treated with antithyroid drugs. Receptors were obtained from a woman in her twenties or thirties with Graves disease.

This clonotype was seen at least ten times. The chain couples TRBV29-1 to TRBJ1-1, with 7 bases matching TRBD1. Per the germline V gene, CDR1 is SQVTM and CDR2 is ANQGSEA. Trimming removed 0 bases from V and 4 bases from J; junction bases left unmatched: 8. There are 15 residues in the CDR3. As DNA, the CDR3 is TGCAGCGTTGAAGAGGGGCGACAGGGCGCCACTGAAGCTTTCTTT. Translation gives CSVEEGRQGATEAFF.

This clonotype was detected ten times or more. The chain couples TRBV2 to TRBJ1-1, with a tentative D call TRBD1 (5 bases). Germline loops: CDR1 SNHLY, CDR2 FYNNEI. This CDR3 region has 14 residues. Trimming removed 5 bases from V and 3 bases from J, with 13 bases in between. The CDR3, as DNA: TGTGCCAGCAGTAAGGGGCTGATGTACACTGAAGCTTTCTTT. It translates to CASSKGLMYTEAFF.

This clonotype came up a few times. This chain joins TRBV2 and TRBJ2-3; weak D call: TRBD2 (6 bases). This CDR3 has 13 amino acids. Trimming cost V 9 bases and J 3 bases, with 13 bases left between them. From germline, CDR1 is SNHLY and CDR2 FYNNEI. CDR3 in DNA: TGTGCCAGTGCTCGGGAGTATACAGATACGCAGTATTTT. It translates to CASAREYTDTQYF.

The chain links TRBV6-1 to TRBJ1-1, with D possibly matching TRBD1 (5 bases). Germline-derived CDR1 and CDR2 are MNHNS and SASEGT. V lost 5 bases and J lost 4, with 14 bases in between. This CDR3 contains 14 residues. The CDR3 DNA reads TGTGCCAGCAGTATATTCAGACAGAGCACTGAAGCTTTCTTT. Its protein product is CASSIFRQSTEAFF.

This clonotype was counted ten times or more. The chain couples TRBV20-1 to TRBJ1-1; no clear D gene. This CDR3 region has 13 residues. The germline CDR1 and CDR2 sequences are DFQATT and SNEGSKA (reference sequence). With 3 bases removed from V and 4 bases from J, the gap between germline ends came to 12 bases. The DNA of the CDR3 is TGCAGTGCTAGGGGCCGCTTGGGCACTGAAGCTTTCTTT. This encodes CSARGRLGTEAFF.

This clonotype was detected ten times or more. The V and J genes are TRBV30 and TRBJ1-2, with D unresolved. This CDR3 region has 13 residues. The germline gives CDR1 GTSNPN, CDR2 SVGIG (reference sequence). Trimming shortened V by 0 bases and J by 7 bases, and 12 bases separated the two germline ends. This CDR3 reads CAWSVRDASGYTF. The CDR3 DNA reads as TGTGCCTGGAGTGTACGTGACGCGAGTGGCTACACCTTC.